These 15 T cell receptor beta chains were sequenced from one sample in a study of shared clonotypes between healthy human individuals. Assay: immunoSEQ multiplex PCR; the TCRdb copy retains only in-frame clones and omits some. The sample has some 1.4 million clones, approximately 96% seen once. The sample comprised naive CD4+ T cells sorted from blood. Subset defined: CD45RA+ positively selected. These receptor sequences come from a man in his thirties or forties in good health.

The rearrangement uses TRBV18 and TRBJ2-5; the match to TRBD2 covers 8 bases. The CDR3 consists of 17 residues. Germline assignment: CDR1 KGHSH and CDR2 LQKENI. V shed 1 base and J 5 bases; nucleotides not matched to a gene: 12. CDR3 protein: CASSPLRLAGKVETQYF. The CDR3 nucleotides are TGTGCCAGCTCACCACTGAGATTAGCGGGAAAGGTTGAGACCCAGTACTTC.

In the case of this clone: Other DNA sequences in the same sample also yield this CDR3. This chain uses TRBV5-1 with TRBJ2-1, with D hard to call. This CDR3 is built from 12 residues. Germline lookup yields CDR1 SGHRS and CDR2 YFSETQ. Deletions cut 0 bases from V and 5 bases from J, with 3 bases between. The CDR3 sequence is CASSLGNNEQFF. DNA of the CDR3: TGCGCCAGCAGCTTGGGCAACAATGAGCAGTTCTTC.

The rearrangement joins TRBV27 to TRBJ2-1; 7 bases fit TRBD2. The CDR3 contains 13 residues. The V and J ends lost 6 bases and 10 bases, in that order; junction bases with no gene match: 9. Germline V gene sequence: CDR1 MNHEY, CDR2 SMNVEV (reference sequence). The CDR3 sequence is CASSLTQLAEQFF. The CDR3 DNA sequence: TGTGCCAGCAGCCTAACCCAACTAGCGGAGCAGTTCTTC.

This chain joins TRBV7-8 and TRBJ2-4; 7 nucleotides align to TRBD1. This CDR3 is built from 20 residues. Germline V gene lookup returns CDR1 SGHVS and CDR2 FQNEAQ. V trimming: 5 bases; J trimming: 0 bases; junction bases outside the gene matches: 19. DNA of the CDR3: TGTGCCAGCAGCCCTCATCCGGGACAGCGCTTACGTGGAGCCAAAAACATTCAGTACTTC. It codes for CASSPHPGQRLRGAKNIQYF.

The chain is built from TRBV11-2 and TRBJ2-1; D unclear. V shed 5 bases and J shed 6 bases, with 17 bases lying between them. This CDR3 has 15 amino acids. CDR1 SGHAT and CDR2 FQNNGV come from the germline V gene. CDR3: CASSPRWTDGNEQFF. The CDR3 DNA is TGTGCCAGCAGCCCCCGATGGACGGACGGCAATGAGCAGTTCTTC.

V is TRBV7-3 and J is TRBJ2-3, with D perhaps TRBD2 (5 bases). V lost 1 base and J 3 bases, leaving 14 bases between the germline ends. Looked up from germline, CDR1 is SGHTA and CDR2 is FQGTGA. The CDR3 is 16 residues long. CDR3: CASSLRIGVATDTQYF. CDR3 in DNA: TGTGCCAGCAGCTTAAGGATCGGGGTAGCAACAGATACGCAGTATTTT.

The rearrangement uses TRBV4-3 and TRBJ1-3; D gene uncertain. This CDR3 has 17 amino acids. Germline V gene data show CDR1 as LGHNA and CDR2 as YSLEER. V was cut by 0 bases and J by 0 bases, with 12 bases left in between. The CDR3 reads CASSQDPVRVSGNTIYF. As DNA, the CDR3 is TGCGCCAGCAGCCAAGATCCCGTTCGGGTCTCTGGAAACACCATATATTTT.

The chain is built from TRBV4-3 and TRBJ2-2; 8 nucleotides align to TRBD2. Trimming removed 1 base from V and 5 bases from J; junction bases left unmatched: 6. The CDR3 runs to 16 residues. Per the germline V gene, CDR1 is LGHNA and CDR2 is YSLEER. CDR3 sequence reads: CASSQVSGRGTGELFF. The CDR3, as DNA: TGCGCCAGCAGCCAAGTAAGCGGGAGAGGAACCGGGGAGCTGTTTTTT.

V is TRBV19 and J is TRBJ2-1; no reliable D call. The CDR3 has 13 amino acids. Trimming removed 1 base at V and 9 bases at J, with 10 bases between. CDR1 is LNHDA and CDR2 is SQIVND in the germline V gene (reference sequence). CDR3 DNA sequence: TGTGCCAGTAGTATAGGGAGCCGCGGTGAGCAGTTCTTC. It encodes CASSIGSRGEQFF.

This chain joins TRBV4-1 and TRBJ2-1; D is ambiguous. The CDR3 length is 15 residues. Germline V gives CDR1 MGHRA, CDR2 YSYEKL. V lost 0 bases and J lost 4, with 10 bases in between. The CDR3 loop reads CASSQDSDGYNEQFF. The DNA for the CDR3 is TGCGCCAGCAGCCAAGACTCGGACGGTTACAATGAGCAGTTCTTC.

The CDR3 reads CASSGGRDNYGYTF. The CDR3 DNA sequence: TGTGCCAGCAGTGGAGGCAGGGACAACTATGGCTACACCTTC. The chain employs TRBV2 and TRBJ1-2; TRBD1 might be the D (5 bases). Trimming removed 4 bases from V and 2 bases from J, with 11 bases in between. This CDR3 contains 14 residues. Germline CDR1 SNHLY, CDR2 FYNNEI.

V usage is TRBV21-1 and J usage is TRBJ2-3; TRBD2 was called by the table and not checked on the DNA. TRBV21-1 represents a pseudogene. The CDR3 spans 15 residues. The CDR3 nucleotides read TGTGCCAGCAGCAAAGTAGCGGTAATCACAGATACGCAGTATTTT. This gives the protein CASSKVAVITDTQYF.

The J gene is TRBJ2-7, the V gene TRBV7-3, with 7 bases that match TRBD1. The CDR3 runs 14 residues. The V segment lost 5 bases and the J segment 5 bases; nucleotides outside the gene matches: 9. Germline CDR1 and CDR2: SGHTA and FQGTGA. CDR3 sequence (DNA): TGTGCCAGCAGCCGAGGGGGCGCCCCGAACGAGCAGTACTTC. This codes for CASSRGGAPNEQYF.

This clone was seen just once. CDR3 loop: CASSRLVSGTGSYEQYF. The CDR3 DNA reads TGTGCCAGCAGCCGGTTAGTTTCCGGGACAGGGTCCTACGAGCAGTACTTC. This chain connects TRBV11-2 to TRBJ2-7; 9 nucleotides align to TRBD1. The germline CDR1 and CDR2 sequences are SGHAT and FQNNGV. J gave up 1 base and V 5 bases, and 12 bases lay outside the gene matches. The CDR3 is 17 amino acids.

V is TRBV7-2 and J is TRBJ2-7; maybe TRBD2 (5 bases). Germline CDR1 and CDR2: SGHTA and FQGNSA. Trimming pared 5 bases from V and 3 bases from J, leaving 26 bases between. This CDR3 is 18 amino acids long. The CDR3 reads CASSVRRELVGVGYEQYF. Written as DNA, the CDR3 is TGTGCCAGCAGCGTAAGAAGAGAACTAGTAGGTGTAGGCTACGAGCAGTACTTC.